Listed here are 5 T cell receptor beta chains from one sample, sequenced in a study of response to subunit inactivated influenza vaccine. MiXCR was run by TCRdb on the RT-PCR reads, yielding one entry per CDR3 protein. The sample holds roughly 620,000 distinct CDR3 sequences, about 11% seen once. These same data were also listed under a study on T cells expressing NK-cell markers. According to that study: Generation of TCR beta cDNA was performed by 5'RACE template switching incorporating UMIs.

The source material was PBMCs from blood, sampled on the day of vaccination. The receptors here all came from a man in his forties or fifties who received an inactivated influenza vaccine.

The genes are TRBV7-2 and TRBJ2-1; 8 bases match TRBD2. With V trimmed by 4 bases and J by 7 bases, 15 bases remained unmatched. The germline CDR1 and CDR2 sequences are SGHTA and FQGNSA. The CDR3 totals 17 residues. This CDR3 reads CASSSHRTGGARNEQFF. DNA of the CDR3: TGTGCCAGCAGCTCGCACAGGACCGGGGGGGCCAGAAATGAGCAGTTCTTC.

At least ten counts were recorded for this clonotype. The chain couples TRBV20-1 to TRBJ2-6; D perhaps matches TRBD2 (5 bases). V lost 1 base and J lost 1, with 8 bases in between. Germline V CDR1 and CDR2: DFQATT, SNEGSKA (reference sequence). This CDR3 has 15 residues. The CDR3 spells CSARAEGSGANVLTF. CDR3 sequence (DNA): TGCAGTGCTAGAGCCGAGGGATCTGGGGCCAACGTCCTGACTTTC.

This clonotype was observed a handful of times. The rearrangement links TRBV7-2 to TRBJ1-2; D is uncertain. Germline V gene data show CDR1 as SGHTA and CDR2 as FQGNSA. The CDR3 consists of 17 residues. The V gene lost 0 bases and the J gene lost 5 bases, with 19 bases spanning the gap. The CDR3, as DNA: TGTGCCAGCAGCTTAGCATTTTCGGGCCGGTGGAGGTATGGCTACACCTTC. Translating it yields CASSLAFSGRWRYGYTF.

The genes are TRBV20-1 and TRBJ2-2, with 9 bases matching TRBD2. Looked up from germline, CDR1 is DFQATT and CDR2 is SNEGSKA (reference sequence). The V and J ends lost 4 bases and 7 bases, in that order; junction bases with no gene match: 7. The CDR3 has 14 residues. The CDR3 coding sequence is TGCAGTGCTAATGCGGGAGGGCCCGGCGGGGAGCTGTTTTTT. The encoded protein is CSANAGGPGGELFF.

In its sample, this clonotype was seen a few times. This chain joins TRBV25-1 and TRBJ2-3, with D uncertain. This CDR3 contains 15 residues. Trimming shortened V by 5 bases and J by 0 bases, and 12 bases separated the two germline ends. Germline V gives CDR1 MGHDK, CDR2 SYGVNS. As DNA, the CDR3 is TGTGCCAGCAGTTCCCCCGCAATTAGCACAGATACGCAGTATTTT. Translation: CASSSPAISTDTQYF. Drawing the rest from reference TRBV25-1 and TRBJ2-3, the complete variable domain is EADIYQTPRYLVIGTGKKITLECSQTMGHDKMYWYQQDPGMELHLIHYSYGVNSTEKGDLSSESTVSRIRTEHFPLTLESARPSHTSQYLCASSSPAISTDTQYFGPGTRLTVL.